A selection of T cell receptor beta chains follows, all from one sample in a study of shared clonotypes between healthy human individuals. The assay was immunoSEQ multiplex PCR, and TCRdb's table has in-frame clones only and misses some. The data contain under 120,000 clones, about 67% of them seen just once; the ten biggest clones take up approximately 25%. The specimen was memory CD8+ T cells sorted from blood. Every receptor here comes from a woman aged 30 to 39 in good health. Each CDR3 is given with its conserved first and last residue. A D gene is named only where the DNA matches it firmly. The size entry is marked missing in some rows and otherwise reads once, few, many or a size class.

TGTGCCAGCAGCCCGAGCGGGACAGGGGGCGGGGGCTACACCTTC	CASSPSGTGGGGYTF	-	TRBD1	TRBV9	TRBJ1-2
TGTGCCAGCAGTTCCTGGAGGGACAGAAGACACAATGAGCAGTTCTTC	CASSSWRDRRHNEQFF	-	-	TRBV5-6	TRBJ2-1
TGTGCCAGCAGCCTAAGCCGCTACGAGCAGTACTTC	CASSLSRYEQYF	-	-	TRBV6-5	TRBJ2-7
TGTGCCTGGAGTCCTCTCCCCGAACCTAATGAAAAACTGTTTTTT	CAWSPLPEPNEKLFF	-	-	TRBV30	TRBJ1-4
TGTGCCAGCAGTTACTCGATCGCGGGAGAGTCCTACGAGCAGTACTTC	CASSYSIAGESYEQYF	-	TRBD2	TRBV6-6	TRBJ2-7
TGTGCCAGTTGTCTTGTCGGGAATAGATACGAGCAGTACTTC	CASCLVGNRYEQYF	-	-	TRBV28	TRBJ2-7
TGTGCCAGCAGTCCCCCCCGACTAGCGGGGCCCCCGAATACGCAGTATTTT	CASSPPRLAGPPNTQYF	-	TRBD2	TRBV27	TRBJ2-3
TGTGCCAGCAGCGTTACAGGACCGAGCTACGAGCAGTACTTC	CASSVTGPSYEQYF	-	-	TRBV7-9	TRBJ2-7
TGTGCCAGCAGCTTTTATTCAGGATACGAGCAGTTCTTC	CASSFYSGYEQFF	-	-	TRBV7-2	TRBJ2-1
TGCGCCAGCAGCTGGGGGACGGTGAATGAAAAACTGTTTTTT	CASSWGTVNEKLFF	-	-	TRBV5-1	TRBJ1-4
TGTGCCAGCAGAAATAGCGGGAGTACATCCTACAATGAGCAGTTCTTC	CASRNSGSTSYNEQFF	once	TRBD2	TRBV27	TRBJ2-1
TGTGCCAGTAGTATATCAGGATTCGGCTATGGCTACACCTTC	CASSISGFGYGYTF	-	-	TRBV19	TRBJ1-2
TGTGCCAGCAACTTCAGGGGGCGGATAGAGACCCAGTACTTC	CASNFRGRIETQYF	-	TRBD1	TRBV2	TRBJ2-5
TGTGCCAGCAGCTTATGGCTACGGGGGGGAGGTGGCTACACCTTC	CASSLWLRGGGGYTF	few	-	TRBV7-6	TRBJ1-2
TGTGCCAGCAGTTCCTACAGGCCCAATGAGCAGTTCTTC	CASSSYRPNEQFF	many	-	TRBV6-1	TRBJ2-1
TGTGCCAGCAGCCAAGTAGGGACAGGGCCCTACGAGCAGTACTTC	CASSQVGTGPYEQYF	-	TRBD1	TRBV4-2	TRBJ2-7
TGTGCCAGCAGCGGCCGAGCCGGGACTAGGGATTACGAGCAGTACTTC	CASSGRAGTRDYEQYF	-	TRBD2	TRBV4-2	TRBJ2-7
TGTGCCAGCAGCTTAAGTGGAGGGGGGCCTGACAACGAGCAGTACTTC	CASSLSGGGPDNEQYF	-	-	TRBV7-6	TRBJ2-7
TGCGCCAGCAGCTTAGGACAGAGACACACTGAAGCTTTCTTT	CASSLGQRHTEAFF	few	-	TRBV5-1	TRBJ1-1
TGTGCCAGCAGCTTACTGGTACCCTACGAGCAGTACTTC	CASSLLVPYEQYF	-	-	TRBV27	TRBJ2-7
TGTGCCAGCAGTGAAAGACAGGGTACATCCGAAGCTTTCTTT	CASSERQGTSEAFF	-	TRBD1	TRBV25-1	TRBJ1-1
TGTGCCAGCAGTGTACCGGGACCGATAACTAGCACAGATACGCAGTATTTT	CASSVPGPITSTDTQYF	-	-	TRBV2	TRBJ2-3
TGTGCCAGCGGCGGACTAGCGGGGGTCTACAATGAGCAGTTCTTC	CASGGLAGVYNEQFF	once	TRBD2	TRBV9	TRBJ2-1
TGTGCCAGCAGCTCCGACAGGGGCAATGAGCAGTTCTTC	CASSSDRGNEQFF	few	TRBD1	TRBV7-2	TRBJ2-1
TGCGCCAGCAGCCAAGTGGAGGGGAGGGGGGGAGAGACCCAGTACTTC	CASSQVEGRGGETQYF	-	-	TRBV4-1	TRBJ2-5
TGTGCCAGCAGTTTATCGATCACCAATCCTAACTATGGCTACACCTTC	CASSLSITNPNYGYTF	-	-	TRBV27	TRBJ1-2
TGTGCCAGCAGTTTCTGGACTAGCAACGAAGAGACCCAGTACTTC	CASSFWTSNEETQYF	few	TRBD2	TRBV28	TRBJ2-5
TGCGCCAGCATGGCAGCGAGCGGCACAGATACGCAGTATTTT	CASMAASGTDTQYF	-	-	TRBV5-1	TRBJ2-3
TGTGCCAGTCAGACTGGCGGAGAGGAAAAACTGTTTTTT	CASQTGGEEKLFF	-	-	TRBV28	TRBJ1-4
TGTGCCAGCTCCCGAGGGGAGTTTAGCGGTGAGCAGTTCTTC	CASSRGEFSGEQFF	-	-	TRBV6-5	TRBJ2-1
TGTGCCGGTAGGGGGGGAACCCGCAATCAGCCCCAGCATTTT	CAGRGGTRNQPQHF	-	-	TRBV28	TRBJ1-5
TGTGCCAGCAGACCCCGGACGGGTCATCAGCCCCAGCATTTT	CASRPRTGHQPQHF	-	-	TRBV6-5	TRBJ1-5
TGTGCCACCAGCAGTTCCGGTGCCTCCTACGAGCAGTACTTC	CATSSSGASYEQYF	-	-	TRBV15	TRBJ2-7
TGTGCCAGCAGGGCCGTAAGCGGGGGGAGCTCTGGGGCCAACGTCCTGACTTTC	CASRAVSGGSSGANVLTF	few	TRBD2	TRBV2	TRBJ2-6
TGTGCCAGCAGTGGAATTCGGCGGGTGTCGGGACAGGGGAATGAAAAACTGTTTTTT	CASSGIRRVSGQGNEKLFF	-	TRBD1	TRBV2	TRBJ1-4
TGTGCCAGTAGCGTTCTAGCGGGAGGGGCAGATACGCAGTATTTT	CASSVLAGGADTQYF	-	TRBD2	TRBV27	TRBJ2-3
TGTGCCAGCAGTCGCAGCGGGGACACAGATACGCAGTATTTT	CASSRSGDTDTQYF	few	TRBD2	TRBV6-4	TRBJ2-3
TGTGCCAGCAGCGAAGGACAGGAGGGAAACATTCAGTACTTC	CASSEGQEGNIQYF	-	-	TRBV25-1	TRBJ2-4
TGTGCCAGCAGTGACTACTCTAGCAATCAGCCCCAGCATTTT	CASSDYSSNQPQHF	-	-	TRBV6-1	TRBJ1-5
TGTGCCAGTAGTATAGGGGTTGGAACACATGGCTACACCTTC	CASSIGVGTHGYTF	-	-	TRBV19	TRBJ1-2
TGTGCCAGCAGCTTAACTCAGGGGGCCTACAATGAGCAGTTCTTC	CASSLTQGAYNEQFF	-	TRBD1	TRBV7-9	TRBJ2-1
TGTGCCAGCAGCCTAGGACTAGCGGGAGGGGGTGAGCAGTTCTTC	CASSLGLAGGGEQFF	few	TRBD2	TRBV9	TRBJ2-1
TGTGCCAGCAGCTTAGAGGGGTTCGGCTACAATGAGCAGTTCTTC	CASSLEGFGYNEQFF	-	-	TRBV11-2	TRBJ2-1
TGTGCCAGCAGTAACGCCCTATCCGAAGTGACAGATACGCAGTATTTT	CASSNALSEVTDTQYF	-	-	TRBV2	TRBJ2-3